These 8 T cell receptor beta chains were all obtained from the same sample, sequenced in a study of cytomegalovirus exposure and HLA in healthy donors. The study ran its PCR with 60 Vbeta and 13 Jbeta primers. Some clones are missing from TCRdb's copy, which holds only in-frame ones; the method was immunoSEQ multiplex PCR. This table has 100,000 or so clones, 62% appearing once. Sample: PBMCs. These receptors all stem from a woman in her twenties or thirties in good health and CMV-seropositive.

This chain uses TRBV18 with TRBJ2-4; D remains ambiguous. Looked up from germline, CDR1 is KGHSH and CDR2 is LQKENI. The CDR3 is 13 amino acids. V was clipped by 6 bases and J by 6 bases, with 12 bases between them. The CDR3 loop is CASSPGLGNIQYF. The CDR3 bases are TGTGCCAGCTCCCCGGGTCTCGGAAACATTCAGTACTTC.

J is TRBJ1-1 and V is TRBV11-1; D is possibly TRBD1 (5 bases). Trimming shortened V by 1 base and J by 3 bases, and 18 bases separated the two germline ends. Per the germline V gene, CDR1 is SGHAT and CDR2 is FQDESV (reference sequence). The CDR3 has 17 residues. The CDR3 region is CASSLEAGFGFHTEAFF. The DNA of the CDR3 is TGTGCCAGCAGCTTAGAGGCAGGGTTTGGTTTTCACACTGAAGCTTTCTTT.

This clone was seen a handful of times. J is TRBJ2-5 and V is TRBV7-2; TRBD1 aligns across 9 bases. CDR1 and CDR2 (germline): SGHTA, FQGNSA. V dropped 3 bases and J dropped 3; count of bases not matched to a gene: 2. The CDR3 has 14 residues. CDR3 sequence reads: CASSFRTGEETQYF. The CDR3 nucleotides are TGTGCCAGCAGCTTTCGGACAGGGGAAGAGACCCAGTACTTC.

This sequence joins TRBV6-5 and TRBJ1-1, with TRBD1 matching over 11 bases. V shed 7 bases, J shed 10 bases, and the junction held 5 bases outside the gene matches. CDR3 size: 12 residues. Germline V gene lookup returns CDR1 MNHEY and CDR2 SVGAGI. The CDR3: CASISGTGGAFF. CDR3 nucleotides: TGTGCCAGCATCTCCGGGACAGGGGGAGCTTTCTTT.

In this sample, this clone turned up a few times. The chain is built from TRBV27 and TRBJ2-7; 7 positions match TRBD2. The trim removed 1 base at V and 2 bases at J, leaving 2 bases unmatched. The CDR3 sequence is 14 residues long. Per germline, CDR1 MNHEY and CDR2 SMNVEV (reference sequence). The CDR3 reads CASSLLGGAYEQYF. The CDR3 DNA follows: TGTGCCAGCAGTTTATTGGGGGGGGCCTACGAGCAGTACTTC.

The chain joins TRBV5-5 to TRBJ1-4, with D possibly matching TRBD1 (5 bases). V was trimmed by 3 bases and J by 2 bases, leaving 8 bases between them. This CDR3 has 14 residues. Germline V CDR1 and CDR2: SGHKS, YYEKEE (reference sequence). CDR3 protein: CASSSGFTNEKLFF. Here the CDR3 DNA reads TGTGCCAGCAGCTCAGGGTTTACTAATGAAAAACTGTTTTTT.

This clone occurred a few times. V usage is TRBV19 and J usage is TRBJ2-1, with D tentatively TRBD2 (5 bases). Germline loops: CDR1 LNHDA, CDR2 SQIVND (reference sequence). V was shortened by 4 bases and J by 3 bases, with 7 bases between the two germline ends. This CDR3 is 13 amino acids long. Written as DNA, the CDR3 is TGTGCCAGTAGTAGCGGGTACTACAATGAGCAGTTCTTC. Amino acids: CASSSGYYNEQFF.

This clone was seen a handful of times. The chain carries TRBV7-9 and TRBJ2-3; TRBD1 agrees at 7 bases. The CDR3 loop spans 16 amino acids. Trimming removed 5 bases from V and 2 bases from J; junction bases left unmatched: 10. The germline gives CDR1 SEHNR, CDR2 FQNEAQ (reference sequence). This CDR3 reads CASSLGTDRFTDTQYF. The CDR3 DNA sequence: TGTGCCAGCAGCCTCGGGACAGACCGCTTCACAGATACGCAGTATTTT.